This T cell receptor beta chain was observed in a study of STAT5B mutations in CD4+ large granular lymphocyte leukemia. CDR3 length equals 16 residues. Deletions cut 1 base from V and 0 bases from J, with 12 bases between. CDR1 is KGHSH and CDR2 is LQKENI in the germline V gene. Assay used: immunoSEQ multiplex PCR; TCRdb lists only in-frame clones, some missing. This sample has 30,000 to 40,000 clones, with around 76% found just once. Sequencing used CD4+ T cells from blood buffy coats. The chain combines TRBV18 with TRBJ1-1; D may be TRBD1 (5 bases). The receptor was isolated from a human donor in good health. The chain's CDR3 is CASSPQVGVMNTEAFF. Here the CDR3 DNA reads TGTGCCAGCTCACCACAAGTAGGGGTGATGAACACTGAAGCTTTCTTT.